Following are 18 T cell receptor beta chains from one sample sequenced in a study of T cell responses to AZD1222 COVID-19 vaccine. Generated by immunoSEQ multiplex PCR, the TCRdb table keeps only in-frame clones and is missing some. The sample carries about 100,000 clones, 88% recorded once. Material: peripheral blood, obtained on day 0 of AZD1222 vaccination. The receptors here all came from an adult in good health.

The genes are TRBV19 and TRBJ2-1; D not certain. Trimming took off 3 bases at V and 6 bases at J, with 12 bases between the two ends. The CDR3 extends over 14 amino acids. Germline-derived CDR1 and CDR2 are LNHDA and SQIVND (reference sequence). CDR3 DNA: TGTGCCAGTAGTATGGGGTATCGGCCCAATGAGCAGTTCTTC. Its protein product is CASSMGYRPNEQFF.

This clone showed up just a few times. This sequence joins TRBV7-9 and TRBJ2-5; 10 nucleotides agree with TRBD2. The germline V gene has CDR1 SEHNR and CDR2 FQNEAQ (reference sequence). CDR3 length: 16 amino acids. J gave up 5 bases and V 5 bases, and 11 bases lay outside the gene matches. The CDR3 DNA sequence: TGTGCCAGCAGCCATGATGAGCGGGAGGGCCGGGAGACCCAGTACTTC. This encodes CASSHDEREGRETQYF.

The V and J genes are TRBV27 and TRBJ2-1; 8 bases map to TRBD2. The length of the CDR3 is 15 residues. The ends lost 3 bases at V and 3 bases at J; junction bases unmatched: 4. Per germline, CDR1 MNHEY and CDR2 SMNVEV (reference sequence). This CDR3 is CASSFRGTSYNEQFF. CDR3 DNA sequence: TGTGCCAGCAGTTTTCGGGGGACTAGCTACAATGAGCAGTTCTTC.

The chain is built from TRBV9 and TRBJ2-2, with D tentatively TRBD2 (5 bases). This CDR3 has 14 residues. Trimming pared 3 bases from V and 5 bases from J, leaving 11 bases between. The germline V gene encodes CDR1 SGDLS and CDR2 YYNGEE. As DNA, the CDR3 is TGTGCCAGCAGCGCTCGGACGGGAACCGGGGAGCTGTTTTTT. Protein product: CASSARTGTGELFF.

The CDR3: CAWTLTGVNTEAFF. For the CDR3, the DNA is TGTGCCTGGACCCTGACAGGAGTGAACACTGAAGCTTTCTTT. The chain joins TRBV30 to TRBJ1-1, with D maybe TRBD1 (6 bases). The V gene's germline CDR1 is GTSNPN and CDR2 SVGIG (reference sequence). The CDR3 consists of 14 residues. Trimming pared 4 bases from V and 0 bases from J, leaving 12 bases between.

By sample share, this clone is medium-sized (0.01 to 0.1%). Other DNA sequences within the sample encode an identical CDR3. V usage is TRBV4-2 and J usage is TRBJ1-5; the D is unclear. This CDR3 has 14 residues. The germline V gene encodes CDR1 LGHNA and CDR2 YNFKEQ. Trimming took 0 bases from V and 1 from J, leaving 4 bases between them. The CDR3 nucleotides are TGTGCCAGCAGCCAAGATGAGAGCAATCAGCCCCAGCATTTT. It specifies CASSQDESNQPQHF.

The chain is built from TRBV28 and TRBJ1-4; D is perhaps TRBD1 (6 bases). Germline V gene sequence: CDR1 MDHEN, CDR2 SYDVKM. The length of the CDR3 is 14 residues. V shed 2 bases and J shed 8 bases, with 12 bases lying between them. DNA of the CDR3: TGTGCCAGCAGTTTAGGGGGGCTAGGAGAAAAACTGTTTTTT. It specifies CASSLGGLGEKLFF.

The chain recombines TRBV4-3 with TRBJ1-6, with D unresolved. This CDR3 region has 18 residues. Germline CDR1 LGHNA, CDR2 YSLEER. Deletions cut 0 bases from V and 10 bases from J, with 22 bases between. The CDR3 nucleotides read TGCGCCAGCAGCCAAGAATGGTGGGTCAAAGTGAGGGCCTCACCCCTCCACTTT. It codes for CASSQEWWVKVRASPLHF.

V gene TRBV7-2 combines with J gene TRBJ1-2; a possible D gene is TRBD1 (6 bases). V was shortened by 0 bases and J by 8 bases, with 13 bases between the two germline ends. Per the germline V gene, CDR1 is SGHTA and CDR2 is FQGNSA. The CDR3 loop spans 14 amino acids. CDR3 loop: CASSLADSLRGYTF. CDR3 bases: TGTGCCAGCAGCTTAGCGGACAGTCTGAGAGGCTACACCTTC.

CDR3 sequence: CASSQQLQNTEAFF. In DNA form, the CDR3 reads TGCGCCAGCAGCCAACAACTCCAGAACACTGAAGCTTTCTTT. The chain links TRBV4-3 to TRBJ1-1; D is undetermined. The CDR3 runs 14 residues. CDR1 LGHNA and CDR2 YSLEER come from the germline V gene. Trimming removed 2 bases from V and 1 base from J, with 8 bases in between.

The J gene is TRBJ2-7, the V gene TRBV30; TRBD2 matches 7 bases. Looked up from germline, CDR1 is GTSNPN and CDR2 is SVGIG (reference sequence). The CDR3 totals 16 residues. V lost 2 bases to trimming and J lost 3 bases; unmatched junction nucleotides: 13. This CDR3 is CAWSTRGGGIYYEQYF. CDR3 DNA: TGTGCCTGGAGTACTCGCGGGGGAGGGATATACTACGAGCAGTACTTC.

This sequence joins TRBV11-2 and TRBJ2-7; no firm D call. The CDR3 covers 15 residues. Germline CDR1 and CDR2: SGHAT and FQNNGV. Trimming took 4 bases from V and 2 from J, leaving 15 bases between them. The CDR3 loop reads CASSSSRSTAYEQYF. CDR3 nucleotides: TGTGCCAGCAGCTCATCGCGAAGCACAGCCTACGAGCAGTACTTC.

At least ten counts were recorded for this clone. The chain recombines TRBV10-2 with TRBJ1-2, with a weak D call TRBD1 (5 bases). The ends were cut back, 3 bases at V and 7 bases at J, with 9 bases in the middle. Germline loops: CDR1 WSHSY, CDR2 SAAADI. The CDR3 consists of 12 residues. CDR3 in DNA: TGCGCCAGCAGTGACATGCAGGGTGGCTACACCTTC. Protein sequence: CASSDMQGGYTF.

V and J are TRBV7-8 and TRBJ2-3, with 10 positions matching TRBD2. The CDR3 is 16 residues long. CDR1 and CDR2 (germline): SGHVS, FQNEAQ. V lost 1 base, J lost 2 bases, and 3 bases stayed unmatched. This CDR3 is CASSLGTSGFTDTQYF. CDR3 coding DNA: TGTGCCAGCAGCTTAGGGACTAGCGGATTCACAGATACGCAGTATTTT.

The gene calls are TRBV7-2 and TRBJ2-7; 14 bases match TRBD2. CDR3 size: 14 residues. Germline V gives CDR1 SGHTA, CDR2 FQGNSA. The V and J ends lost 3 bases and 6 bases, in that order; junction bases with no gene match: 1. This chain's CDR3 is CASSLGLAGAEQYF. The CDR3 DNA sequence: TGTGCCAGCAGCTTGGGACTAGCGGGAGCCGAGCAGTACTTC. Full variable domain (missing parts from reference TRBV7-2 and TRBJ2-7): GAGVSQSPSNKVTEKGKDVELRCDPISGHTALYWYRQSLGQGLEFLIYFQGNSAPDKSGLPSDRFSAERTGGSVSTLTIQRTQQEDSAVYLCASSLGLAGAEQYFGPGTRLTVT.

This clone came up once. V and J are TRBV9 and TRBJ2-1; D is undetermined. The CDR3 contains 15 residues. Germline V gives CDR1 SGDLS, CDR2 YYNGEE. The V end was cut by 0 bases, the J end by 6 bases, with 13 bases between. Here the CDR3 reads CASSVASSFGNEQFF. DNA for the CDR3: TGTGCCAGCAGCGTAGCGTCCTCTTTTGGCAATGAGCAGTTCTTC.

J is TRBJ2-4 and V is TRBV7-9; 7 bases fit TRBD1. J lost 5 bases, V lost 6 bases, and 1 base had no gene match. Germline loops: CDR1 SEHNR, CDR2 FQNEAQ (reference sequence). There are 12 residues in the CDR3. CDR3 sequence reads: CASRDRQNIQYF. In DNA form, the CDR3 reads TGTGCCAGCAGGGACAGGCAAAACATTCAGTACTTC.

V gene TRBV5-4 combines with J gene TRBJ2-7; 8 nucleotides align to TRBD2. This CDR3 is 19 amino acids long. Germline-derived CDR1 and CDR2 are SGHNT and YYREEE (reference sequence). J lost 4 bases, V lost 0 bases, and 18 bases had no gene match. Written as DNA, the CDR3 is TGTGCCAGCAGCTTGGCCCCCGGGATTTTCCGGGGGGGTTATTACGAGCAGTACTTC. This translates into CASSLAPGIFRGGYYEQYF.